This T cell receptor beta chain was sequenced during a study of breast tumors, draining lymph nodes, adjacent tissues. At least ten counts were recorded for this clonotype. Its antigen is still unknown. Samples came from axillary lymph nodes draining the breast cancer. One entry per CDR3 protein results from TCRdb running MiXCR on the multiplex PCR reads. The sample records 180,000 or so distinct CDR3 sequences, approximately 33% being singletons. Study-wide results and limits: Data only fit, rather than demonstrated, lymph node origin of most tumor T cells. Data fit most tumor T cells coming from lymph node, expanding in tumor. Compared with lymph nodes, tumors were less diverse; compared with nontumor tissue, more.

CDR1 is SGHRS and CDR2 is YFSETQ in the germline V gene. Trimming cost V 4 bases and J 2 bases; bases outside gene matches: 6. The CDR3 is 15 amino acids. Sequencing was done on a sample of axillary lymph node tissue. V usage is TRBV5-1 and J usage is TRBJ2-3, with 8 bases lining up with TRBD2. The receptor was isolated from a female donor with breast cancer. Some clones in this sample may be carry-over from other donors' samples. For the CDR3, the DNA is TGCGCCAGCAGCGCCTCAGCGGGGGACACAGATACGCAGTATTTT. Protein: CASSASAGDTDTQYF. Full variable domain (missing parts from reference TRBV5-1 and TRBJ2-3): KAGVTQTPRYLIKTRGQQVTLSCSPISGHRSVSWYQQTPGQGLQFLFEYFSETQRNKGNFPGRFSGRQFSNSRSEMNVSTLELGDSALYLCASSASAGDTDTQYFGPGTRLTVL.